The 32 T cell receptor beta chains in this list originate from one sample, sequenced in a study of blood T cell repertoires in COVID-19. Generated by immunoSEQ multiplex PCR, the TCRdb table keeps only in-frame clones and is missing some. The sample includes almost 50,000 clones, 90% of them seen just once. The material sequenced was peripheral blood. These receptor sequences come from a human donor in a cohort sampled during active COVID-19.

The CDR3: CASSEDTFLETQYF. The CDR3 DNA reads TGCGCCAGCAGCGAGGACACTTTCTTGGAGACCCAGTACTTC. J is TRBJ2-5 and V is TRBV5-1; a possible D gene is TRBD1 (5 bases). Germline V CDR1 and CDR2: SGHRS, YFSETQ. With 4 bases removed from V and 5 bases from J, the gap between germline ends came to 15 bases. The CDR3 covers 14 residues.

For the CDR3, the DNA is TGTGCCATCAGGTCAGGGGGAACGGATGGAAACACCATATATTTT. Protein: CAIRSGGTDGNTIYF. The chain joins TRBV10-3 to TRBJ1-3; 7 nucleotides line up with TRBD1. There are 15 residues in the CDR3. Germline V gene sequence: CDR1 ENHRY, CDR2 SYGVKD. The ends lost 6 bases at V and 3 bases at J; junction bases unmatched: 8.

This sequence joins TRBV3-1 (or the pseudogene TRBV3-2) and TRBJ1-5; possible D gene TRBD1, 5 bases. This CDR3 region has 14 residues. V shed 1 base and J shed 5 bases, with 9 bases lying between them. The germline V gene has CDR1 LGHDT and CDR2 YNNKEL (reference sequence). The CDR3 nucleotides are TGTGCCAGCAGCCAAGGGGTAGGGGATCAGCCCCAGCATTTT. As protein: CASSQGVGDQPQHF.

The chain couples TRBV18 to TRBJ1-1, with D tentatively TRBD1 (6 bases). Looked up from germline, CDR1 is KGHSH and CDR2 is LQKENI. Deletions cut 3 bases from V and 3 bases from J, with 14 bases between. This CDR3 contains 15 residues. The CDR3 is CASSPLQGSDTEAFF. The CDR3 DNA reads as TGTGCCAGCTCACCGCTACAGGGAAGTGACACTGAAGCTTTCTTT.

The chain recombines TRBV3-1 (or the pseudogene TRBV3-2) with TRBJ2-7; a weak D match, TRBD1 (6 bases). Germline V gene lookup returns CDR1 LGHDT and CDR2 YNNKEL (reference sequence). CDR3 length: 17 amino acids. V shed 4 bases and J shed 1 base, with 20 bases lying between them. The CDR3 nucleotides are TGTGCCAGCAGCCCACCTACAGGGCGCTCCAGATCCTACGAGCAGTACTTC. Its protein product is CASSPPTGRSRSYEQYF.

J is TRBJ1-2 and V is TRBV3-1 (or the pseudogene TRBV3-2), with D perhaps TRBD1 (6 bases). The CDR3 contains 15 residues. The V and J ends lost 1 base and 10 bases respectively, with 19 bases between them. Per the germline V gene, CDR1 is LGHDT and CDR2 is YNNKEL (reference sequence). This CDR3 reads CASSQVVRRGEDYTF. As DNA, the CDR3 is TGTGCCAGCAGCCAAGTAGTGCGCAGGGGAGAAGACTACACCTTC.

The V gene is TRBV15, the J gene TRBJ1-1, with 7 bases that match TRBD1. Germline V gene sequence: CDR1 LNHNV, CDR2 YYDKDF (reference sequence). The V gene end was trimmed by 3 bases and the J gene end by 0 bases; junction bases not matched to a gene: 7. This CDR3 comprises 16 residues. CDR3 in amino acids: CATSRGDRQMNTEAFF. The CDR3, as DNA: TGTGCCACCAGCAGGGGGGACAGACAGATGAACACTGAAGCTTTCTTT. Drawing the rest from reference TRBV15 and TRBJ1-1, the complete variable domain is DAMVIQNPRYQVTQFGKPVTLSCSQTLNHNVMYWYQQKSSQAPKLLFHYYDKDFNNEADTPDNFQSRRPNTSFCFLDIRSPGLGDTAMYLCATSRGDRQMNTEAFFGQGTRLTVV.

V is TRBV18 and J is TRBJ1-4; D remains unclear. The CDR3 length is 16 residues. V gave up 1 base and J gave up 0 bases, with 9 bases separating them. Germline values: CDR1 KGHSH, CDR2 LQKENI. Here the CDR3 DNA reads TGTGCCAGCTCACCACTTGACGGGACAACTAATGAAAAACTGTTTTTT. Translated: CASSPLDGTTNEKLFF.

The rearrangement uses TRBV6-5 and TRBJ2-3; 7 bases fit TRBD1. This CDR3 is built from 13 residues. Germline CDR1 is MNHEY and CDR2 is SVGAGI. Trimming removed 6 bases from V and 4 bases from J; junction bases left unmatched: 4. The CDR3 DNA sequence: TGTGCCAGCAGCCTTCAGGGGGCAGATACGCAGTATTTT. It is translated as CASSLQGADTQYF.

The chain recombines TRBV5-1 with TRBJ1-2; 8 bases match TRBD1. This CDR3 has 17 residues. The V and J ends lost 4 bases and 3 bases, in that order; junction bases with no gene match: 14. CDR1 is SGHRS, CDR2 YFSETQ, per germline. The CDR3 DNA sequence: TGCGCCAGCAGCAATCCGGGACAGGCCTCGGGGGACTATGGCTACACCTTC. Protein sequence: CASSNPGQASGDYGYTF.

CDR3 in amino acids: CASSQDTHRLAGTNEQFF. The CDR3 nucleotides read TGTGCCAGCAGCCAAGACACCCATAGGCTAGCGGGAACCAATGAGCAGTTCTTC. This chain connects TRBV14 to TRBJ2-1; 9 bases align to TRBD2. Germline CDR1 and CDR2: SGHDN and FVKESK. V shed 0 bases, J shed 6 bases, and the junction held 12 bases outside the gene matches. CDR3 length equals 18 residues.

This clone was recorded a few times. As DNA, the CDR3 is TGTGCCAGCAGCCATTACACCGGGGAGCTGTTTTTT. As protein: CASSHYTGELFF. The gene calls are TRBV7-3 and TRBJ2-2; unclear D gene. With 5 bases removed from V and 3 bases from J, the gap between germline ends came to 4 bases. Germline-derived CDR1 and CDR2 are SGHTA and FQGTGA. This CDR3 has 12 residues.

V usage is TRBV2 and J usage is TRBJ2-2, with D unresolved. Trimming took off 2 bases at V and 1 base at J, with 11 bases between the two ends. This CDR3 comprises 16 residues. CDR1 SNHLY and CDR2 FYNNEI come from the germline V gene. CDR3 DNA sequence: TGTGCCAGCAGTGAATTTGAACCTAGGAACACCGGGGAGCTGTTTTTT. It yields the protein CASSEFEPRNTGELFF.

V and J are TRBV29-1 and TRBJ2-5, with 8 positions matching TRBD2. The V segment lost 2 bases and the J segment 4 bases; nucleotides outside the gene matches: 3. CDR1 is SQVTM, CDR2 ANQGSEA, per germline. The CDR3 length is 13 residues. The CDR3 sequence is CSVEPGGRETQYF. The DNA of the CDR3 is TGCAGCGTTGAACCGGGAGGGCGAGAGACCCAGTACTTC.

The genes are TRBV24-1 and TRBJ1-2, with TRBD1 matching 7 bases. With V trimmed by 4 bases and J by 8 bases, 9 bases remained unmatched. Germline V CDR1 and CDR2: KGHDR, SFDVKD. The CDR3 sequence is 14 residues long. The CDR3 loop reads CATSDSTGTAGYTF. For the CDR3, the DNA is TGTGCCACCAGTGACTCGACAGGGACCGCAGGCTACACCTTC.

V usage is TRBV24-1 and J usage is TRBJ1-5; D ambiguous. The CDR3 length is 13 residues. V was pared by 3 bases and J by 11 bases, with 13 bases between. Germline CDR1 reads KGHDR; CDR2 reads SFDVKD. Here the CDR3 DNA reads TGTGCCACCAGTGATAGCGCTGAGGCGGCCCAGCATTTT. This codes for CATSDSAEAAQHF.

The V call is TRBV11-2, the J call TRBJ2-5, with 7 positions matching TRBD2. From germline, CDR1 is SGHAT and CDR2 FQNNGV. The V segment lost 2 bases and the J segment 5 bases; nucleotides outside the gene matches: 8. This CDR3 is 15 amino acids long. The CDR3 nucleotides read TGTGCCAGCAGCTTAAGCAATGCGGGAGTCGAGACCCAGTACTTC. The encoded protein is CASSLSNAGVETQYF. The full variable domain, rest sourced from reference TRBV11-2 and TRBJ2-5, is EAGVAQSPRYKIIEKRQSVAFWCNPISGHATLYWYQQILGQGPKLLIQFQNNGVVDDSQLPKDRFSAERLKGVDSTLKIQPAKLEDSAVYLCASSLSNAGVETQYFGPGTRLLVL.

The rearrangement uses TRBV24-1 and TRBJ1-5; D uncertain. This CDR3 spans 12 amino acids. Germline CDR1 KGHDR, CDR2 SFDVKD. V lost 12 bases, J lost 3 bases, and 11 bases lay in between. Here the CDR3 reads CARRGNNQPQHF. CDR3 sequence (DNA): TGTGCCCGGCGAGGCAACAATCAGCCCCAGCATTTT.

This chain joins TRBV7-9 and TRBJ1-1; the match to TRBD1 covers 10 bases. This CDR3 is built from 15 residues. The germline V gene encodes CDR1 SEHNR and CDR2 FQNEAQ (reference sequence). V was clipped by 5 bases and J by 1 base; unmatched bases: 4. The CDR3, as DNA: TGTGCCAGCAGCGGAAGACAGGGGGCGAACACTGAAGCTTTCTTT. Its protein product is CASSGRQGANTEAFF. The variable domain in full, completed from reference TRBV7-9 and TRBJ1-1, reads DTGVSQNPRHKITKRGQNVTFRCDPISEHNRLYWYRQTLGQGPEFLTYFQNEAQLEKSRLLSDRFSAERPKGSFSTLEIQRTEQGDSAMYLCASSGRQGANTEAFFGQGTRLTVV.

V gene TRBV7-8 combines with J gene TRBJ2-7; 8 bases fit TRBD1. The CDR3 consists of 14 residues. Germline assignment: CDR1 SGHVS and CDR2 FQNEAQ. The trim removed 5 bases at V and 6 bases at J, leaving 9 bases unmatched. DNA for the CDR3: TGTGCCAGCAGCCCTGGACAGGGTTCGGGCGAGCAGTACGTC. Its translation: CASSPGQGSGEQYV.

The sample holds one count of this clone. The rearrangement links TRBV10-3 to TRBJ1-3; D is undetermined. The V end was cut by 8 bases, the J end by 8 bases, with 16 bases between. This CDR3 has 13 residues. Germline assignment: CDR1 ENHRY and CDR2 SYGVKD. CDR3 region: CAIEEGSGDTIYF. CDR3 coding DNA: TGTGCCATCGAGGAGGGTTCCGGCGACACCATATATTTT.

V is TRBV7-2 and J is TRBJ1-4, with TRBD1 identical over 7 bases. V trimming: 5 bases; J trimming: 2 bases; junction bases outside the gene matches: 5. Germline lookup yields CDR1 SGHTA and CDR2 FQGNSA. The CDR3 is 15 amino acids. CDR3 region: CASSDTGVTNEKLFF. The CDR3 DNA reads TGTGCCAGCAGCGACACAGGGGTGACTAATGAAAAACTGTTTTTT.

The chain carries TRBV29-1 and TRBJ1-5; no clear D gene. Germline V gene lookup returns CDR1 SQVTM and CDR2 ANQGSEA. This CDR3 comprises 13 residues. Between the trimmed V and J ends, which lost 4 bases and 0 bases, there was a span of 7 bases. The CDR3 DNA sequence: TGCAGCGTTGGGGAGAATAGCAATCAGCCCCAGCATTTT. This gives the protein CSVGENSNQPQHF.

This clone occurred a few times. The rearrangement joins TRBV6-5 to TRBJ2-7; the D gene is possibly TRBD1 (6 bases). V dropped 8 bases and J dropped 6 bases, with 17 bases sitting between them. Germline CDR1 MNHEY, CDR2 SVGAGI. CDR3 length equals 13 residues. The CDR3 sequence is CASGGRGRREQYF. The CDR3 DNA sequence: TGTGCCAGCGGAGGCAGGGGTAGGCGCGAGCAGTACTTC.

The V call is TRBV6-4, the J call TRBJ2-4, with 10 bases that match TRBD2. Germline assignment: CDR1 MRHNA and CDR2 SNTAGT. The CDR3 length is 16 residues. V lost 10 bases, J lost 1 base, and 10 bases stayed unmatched. The CDR3 bases are TGTGCCAACAAAGAGCGGGAGGGCCTCGCCAAAAACATTCAGTACTTC. Protein product: CANKEREGLAKNIQYF.

This chain connects TRBV5-6 to TRBJ2-7; TRBD2 matches 7 bases. Unmatched junction bases numbered 14, after V lost 4 bases and J lost 13 bases. CDR1 is SGHDT and CDR2 is YYEEEE in the germline V gene. The CDR3 has 13 residues. The CDR3 sequence is CASSLVGGFNSYF. CDR3 DNA sequence: TGTGCCAGCAGCCTCGTGGGAGGGTTTAATAGTTACTTC.

The rearrangement links TRBV10-1 to TRBJ2-2, with 9 positions matching TRBD2. Germline V gene data show CDR1 as WNHNN and CDR2 as SYGVQD (reference sequence). Trimming took 2 bases from V and 4 from J; bases not matched to a gene: 2. The CDR3 is made up of 15 amino acids. CDR3: CASSENSGSTGELFF. CDR3 coding DNA: TGCGCCAGCAGTGAGAATAGCGGGAGCACCGGGGAGCTGTTTTTT.

J is TRBJ2-7 and V is TRBV28, with D tentatively TRBD2 (6 bases). The CDR3 totals 14 residues. Germline values: CDR1 MDHEN, CDR2 SYDVKM. V lost 8 bases, J lost 2 bases, and 16 bases lay in between. For the CDR3, the DNA is TGTGCCAGCTCCCTTGGGGGGAGACCCTACGAGCAGTACTTC. Its translation is CASSLGGRPYEQYF.

In its sample, this clone was seen once. This sequence joins TRBV6-5 and TRBJ1-1, with D perhaps matching TRBD1 (5 bases). Germline loops: CDR1 MNHEY, CDR2 SVGAGI. The CDR3 is made up of 14 amino acids. The V and J ends lost 6 bases and 5 bases respectively, with 16 bases between them. The CDR3 region has the DNA TGTGCCAGCAGATCACAATCCAGGGAAACTGAAGCTTTCTTT. Translation: CASRSQSRETEAFF.

This rearrangement joins TRBV4-1 to TRBJ2-7; 10 bases map to TRBD2. Trimming took 4 bases from V and 0 from J; bases not matched to a gene: 6. The CDR3 is 16 residues long. Germline CDR1 is MGHRA and CDR2 is YSYEKL. The CDR3 here is CASSRSGGSLSYEQYF. DNA for the CDR3: TGCGCCAGCAGCCGTAGCGGGGGGAGTCTCTCCTACGAGCAGTACTTC.

The chain carries TRBV11-3 and TRBJ2-3; the D gene is possibly TRBD1 (7 bases). Looked up from germline, CDR1 is SGHNT and CDR2 is YENEEA. The CDR3 runs to 15 residues. Trimming shortened V by 4 bases and J by 2 bases, and 13 bases separated the two germline ends. In nucleotides, the CDR3 is TGTGCCAGCAGCTCCCGGGGGACAGACACAGATACGCAGTATTTT. Translating it yields CASSSRGTDTDTQYF. Combining the CDR3 with reference TRBV11-3 and TRBJ2-3 gives the whole variable domain EAGVVQSPRYKIIEKKQPVAFWCNPISGHNTLYWYLQNLGQGPELLIRYENEEAVDDSQLPKDRFSAERLKGVDSTLKIQPAELGDSAVYLCASSSRGTDTDTQYFGPGTRLTVL.

The chain is built from TRBV7-9 and TRBJ1-1; a possible D gene is TRBD1 (6 bases). This CDR3 has 16 amino acids. CDR1 is SEHNR and CDR2 is FQNEAQ in the germline V gene (reference sequence). V lost 5 bases, J lost 3 bases, and 19 bases lay in between. The CDR3 region is CASSPSQGRRDTEAFF. CDR3 bases: TGTGCCAGCAGCCCATCACAGGGTCGACGTGACACTGAAGCTTTCTTT. Variable domain in full (rest from reference TRBV7-9 and TRBJ1-1): DTGVSQNPRHKITKRGQNVTFRCDPISEHNRLYWYRQTLGQGPEFLTYFQNEAQLEKSRLLSDRFSAERPKGSFSTLEIQRTEQGDSAMYLCASSPSQGRRDTEAFFGQGTRLTVV.